This passage covers 23 T cell receptor beta chains from one sample sequenced in a study of regulatory T cells in long-lasting Graves disease. Documented time point: newly diagnosed GD, antithyroid drugs for less than 3 months. TCR sequences were obtained from RNA taken from PBMCs. Both iRepertoire HTBI primers and Arm-PCR of CDR3 regions were used to build the TCR beta libraries. TCRdb ran MiXCR on the multiplex PCR reads and lists one entry per CDR3 protein. This sample has a few hundred thousand distinct CDR3 sequences, with about 15% found just once. These same records also appear under a second study, on T cells in Graves' hyperthyroidism and ophthalmopathy.

This sample comprised peripheral blood mononuclear cells (PBMCs), obtained at new diagnosis, from a patient treated with antithyroid drugs. The origin of the receptors is a woman in her forties with Graves disease.

At least ten counts were recorded for this clonotype. The chain uses TRBV7-2 and TRBJ2-2, with D perhaps matching TRBD1 (5 bases). Trimming cost V 5 bases and J 6 bases, with 10 bases left between them. This CDR3 contains 13 residues. Germline CDR1 reads SGHTA; CDR2 reads FQGNSA. Written as DNA, the CDR3 is TGTGCCAGCAGCCGGCGCAGGGCCGGGGAGCTGTTTTTT. Protein sequence: CASSRRRAGELFF.

This chain joins TRBV24-1 and TRBJ2-3, with D hard to call. V lost 4 bases and J lost 2, with 6 bases in between. The CDR3 has 13 residues. CDR1 is KGHDR and CDR2 is SFDVKD in the germline V gene. This CDR3 is CATSEGPTDTQYF. CDR3 nucleotides: TGTGCCACCAGTGAAGGCCCCACAGATACGCAGTATTTT.

This clonotype occurred many times. The chain couples TRBV18 to TRBJ1-1; D is unresolved. V was shortened by 3 bases and J by 0 bases, with 8 bases between the two germline ends. The CDR3 spans 14 residues. Germline values: CDR1 KGHSH, CDR2 LQKENI. This CDR3 reads CASSPSAMNTEAFF. As DNA, the CDR3 is TGTGCCAGCTCACCTAGCGCCATGAACACTGAAGCTTTCTTT.

The chain is built from TRBV7-9 and TRBJ1-4; D not certain. With 3 bases removed from V and 8 bases from J, the gap between germline ends came to 16 bases. This CDR3 has 15 amino acids. Germline V gene sequence: CDR1 SEHNR, CDR2 FQNEAQ (reference sequence). The CDR3 protein is CASSFLPPSDEKLFF. DNA of the CDR3: TGTGCCAGCAGCTTCTTACCGCCCAGCGACGAAAAACTGTTTTTT.

At least ten counts were recorded for this clonotype. The genes are TRBV28 and TRBJ2-7; 10 bases map to TRBD2. V lost 5 bases, J lost 4 bases, and 8 bases stayed unmatched. The CDR3 runs to 15 residues. Germline lookup yields CDR1 MDHEN and CDR2 SYDVKM. The CDR3 nucleotides are TGTGCCAGCAGTGTCCTAGCGGGAGCGGGTTACGAGCAGTACTTC. This gives the protein CASSVLAGAGYEQYF.

This clonotype was observed at least ten times. This chain links TRBV11-2 with TRBJ1-4; the D is unclear. The germline CDR1 and CDR2 sequences are SGHAT and FQNNGV. The CDR3 totals 13 residues. V was pared by 1 base and J by 5 bases, with 5 bases between. CDR3 amino acids: CASSLAQNEKLFF. Written as DNA, the CDR3 is TGTGCCAGCAGCTTAGCACAGAATGAAAAACTGTTTTTT.

This clonotype appeared many times. The chain employs TRBV27 and TRBJ2-7; 9 bases agree with TRBD2. This CDR3 has 14 amino acids. Germline CDR1 is MNHEY and CDR2 is SMNVEV (reference sequence). V lost 5 bases, J lost 5 bases, and 7 bases stayed unmatched. The CDR3 DNA is TGTGCCAGCAGTATCACTAGCGGGCTCGACGAGCAGTACTTC. It encodes CASSITSGLDEQYF.

This clonotype turned up a few times. One junction end disagrees with the germline gene, perhaps due to a read error. This rearrangement joins TRBV5-1 to TRBJ1-2; a weak D match, TRBD1 (5 bases). The CDR3 extends over 14 amino acids. Germline CDR1 SGHRS, CDR2 YFSETQ. The CDR3 loop reads CASSLGQVNYGYTF. CDR3 coding DNA: TGTGCCAGCAGCTTGGGGCAGGTTAACTATGGCTACACCTTC.

The table lists this clonotype with many counts. The chain employs TRBV9 and TRBJ2-3, with D perhaps TRBD1 (5 bases). Trimming stripped 3 bases from V and 6 bases from J, with 14 bases between. The germline CDR1 and CDR2 sequences are SGDLS and YYNGEE. CDR3 length equals 14 residues. The CDR3 DNA is TGTGCCAGCAGCGCTACTCTGGGGCGCGATACGCAGTATTTT. Translation: CASSATLGRDTQYF.

This clonotype was counted at least ten times. The gene calls are TRBV6-2 or TRBV6-3 and TRBJ1-5; TRBD1 is a possible D gene (6 bases). CDR1 is MNHEY, CDR2 SVGEGT, per germline. Between the trimmed V and J ends, which lost 5 bases and 7 bases, there was a span of 21 bases. The CDR3 runs to 16 residues. The CDR3 DNA follows: TGTGCCAGCAGTGAGCCCCGACGGGGGGCCGGCCAGCCCCAGCATTTT. This codes for CASSEPRRGAGQPQHF.

The CDR3 nucleotides are TGCGCCAGCAGCTTGAGGAGCCCCAGTGATGAGCAGTTCTTC. Translated: CASSLRSPSDEQFF. V usage is TRBV5-1 and J usage is TRBJ2-1; D remains unclear. Germline V lookup: CDR1 SGHRS, CDR2 YFSETQ. This CDR3 spans 14 amino acids. The V and J ends lost 1 base and 8 bases respectively, with 13 bases between them.

This clonotype was recorded many times. The chain combines TRBV2 with TRBJ1-4; possible D gene TRBD1, 5 bases. Germline V gene lookup returns CDR1 SNHLY and CDR2 FYNNEI. The CDR3 covers 14 residues. Trimming shortened V by 6 bases and J by 6 bases, and 14 bases separated the two germline ends. The CDR3 nucleotides read TGTGCCAGCAGCGACAAAGCAGGGCATGAAAAACTGTTTTTT. This translates into CASSDKAGHEKLFF.

The V call is TRBV12-5, the J call TRBJ2-7; D not resolved. Germline assignment: CDR1 LGHNT and CDR2 FRNRAP. V was clipped by 5 bases and J by 6 bases, with 23 bases between them. This CDR3 region has 16 residues. CDR3 nucleotides: TGTGCTAGTGGTCCGGAGTCAGTCCGGGCAGGCGGCGAGCAGTACTTC. This encodes CASGPESVRAGGEQYF. The full variable domain, rest sourced from reference TRBV12-5 and TRBJ2-7, is DARVTQTPRHKVTEMGQEVTMRCQPILGHNTVFWYRQTMMQGLELLAYFRNRAPLDDSGMPKDRFSAEMPDATLATLKIQPSEPRDSAVYFCASGPESVRAGGEQYFGPGTRLTVT.

In this sample, this clonotype turned up a few times. The chain couples TRBV20-1 to TRBJ2-3; D unresolved. Germline assignment: CDR1 DFQATT and CDR2 SNEGSKA (reference sequence). Trimming cost V 0 bases and J 4 bases, with 11 bases left between them. The CDR3 is made up of 14 amino acids. CDR3 DNA sequence: TGCAGTGCTAGAGACCTGGGCAGATCAGATACGCAGTATTTT. Translation: CSARDLGRSDTQYF.

This chain connects TRBV5-1 to TRBJ1-2; weak D call: TRBD1 (5 bases). There are 15 residues in the CDR3. The ends were cut back, 6 bases at V and 0 bases at J, with 15 bases in the middle. Germline V gene data show CDR1 as SGHRS and CDR2 as YFSETQ. This chain's CDR3 is CASTPDKAANYGYTF. The CDR3 region has the DNA TGCGCCAGCACCCCGGACAAAGCAGCTAACTATGGCTACACCTTC.

The table lists this clonotype with many counts. The chain couples TRBV11-3 to TRBJ2-3, with 7 bases aligning to TRBD2. This CDR3 comprises 13 residues. Trimming cost V 1 base and J 5 bases; bases outside gene matches: 0. The germline V gene has CDR1 SGHNT and CDR2 YENEEA. CDR3 DNA: TGTGCCAGCAGCTTAGCGGGGGGAGATACGCAGTATTTT. Translating gives CASSLAGGDTQYF. Using reference TRBV11-3 and TRBJ2-3 for the parts outside the CDR3, the full variable domain is EAGVVQSPRYKIIEKKQPVAFWCNPISGHNTLYWYLQNLGQGPELLIRYENEEAVDDSQLPKDRFSAERLKGVDSTLKIQPAELGDSAVYLCASSLAGGDTQYFGPGTRLTVL.

V is TRBV5-4 and J is TRBJ2-1, with 13 bases that match TRBD2. J gave up 4 bases and V 3 bases, and 4 bases lay outside the gene matches. This CDR3 comprises 16 residues. Germline V gene data show CDR1 as SGHNT and CDR2 as YYREEE (reference sequence). The CDR3 loop is CASSSMTSGRYNEQFF. CDR3 coding DNA: TGTGCCAGCAGCTCAATGACTAGCGGGAGGTACAATGAGCAGTTCTTC.

Remarks on this clonotype: A far larger clone differs by one base, so this is likely a read error. This CDR3 is CASSLERTGKTEAFF. The CDR3, as DNA: TGTGCCAGCAGCTTAGAGCGGACAGGGAAGACTGAAGCTTTCTTT. The chain recombines TRBV28 with TRBJ1-1, with 8 bases identical to TRBD1. Germline lookup yields CDR1 MDHEN and CDR2 SYDVKM. V shed 6 bases, J shed 5 bases, and the junction held 11 bases outside the gene matches. CDR3 length: 15 amino acids.

The rearrangement joins TRBV3-1 to TRBJ2-7, with D tentatively TRBD1 or TRBD2 (6 bases each). Germline values: CDR1 LGHDT, CDR2 YNNKEL (reference sequence). The germline V and J ends were trimmed by 1 base and 2 bases, with 12 bases remaining between them. This CDR3 has 15 amino acids. The CDR3 loop reads CASSQAGRGPYEQYF. The CDR3 DNA follows: TGTGCCAGCAGCCAAGCAGGTCGGGGGCCCTACGAGCAGTACTTC.

V is TRBV7-9 and J is TRBJ2-1; TRBD2 matches at 8 bases. With 8 bases clipped from V and 9 bases from J, the junction kept 6 bases outside the gene matches. Germline CDR1 SEHNR, CDR2 FQNEAQ (reference sequence). There are 12 residues in the CDR3. The CDR3 reads CASSERESEQFF. The CDR3 DNA reads as TGTGCCAGCTCGGAGCGGGAGAGTGAGCAGTTCTTC.

The table lists this clonotype with many counts. The rearrangement links TRBV5-6 to TRBJ2-2; D assignment may be TRBD1 or TRBD2 (5 bases each). Trimming cost V 0 bases and J 12 bases, with 12 bases left between them. The CDR3 totals 13 residues. The germline CDR1 and CDR2 sequences are SGHDT and YYEEEE. The CDR3 loop reads CASSLEGPGQLFF. CDR3 nucleotide sequence: TGTGCCAGCAGCTTGGAGGGACCGGGGCAGCTGTTTTTT.

This clonotype has ten or more counts. This rearrangement joins TRBV2 to TRBJ2-1; no reliable D call. The CDR3 is 15 amino acids. Trimming took 4 bases from V and 0 from J, leaving 10 bases between them. Germline CDR1 is SNHLY and CDR2 is FYNNEI. The CDR3 here is CASSVDQSSYNEQFF. Written as DNA, the CDR3 is TGTGCCAGCAGTGTAGACCAAAGCTCCTACAATGAGCAGTTCTTC. The whole variable domain, remainder taken from reference TRBV2 and TRBJ2-1, is EPEVTQTPSHQVTQMGQEVILRCVPISNHLYFYWYRQILGQKVEFLVSFYNNEISEKSEIFDDQFSVERPDGSNFTLKIRSTKLEDSAMYFCASSVDQSSYNEQFFGPGTRLTVL.

This clonotype was recorded a few times. This rearrangement joins TRBV18 to TRBJ2-1; weak D call: TRBD1 (5 bases). Trimming removed 6 bases from V and 3 bases from J, with 24 bases in between. This CDR3 is built from 18 residues. Germline V CDR1 and CDR2: KGHSH, LQKENI. The CDR3 sequence is CASSEMWTRAGDYNEQFF. In DNA, the CDR3 is TGTGCCAGCTCCGAAATGTGGACCAGGGCAGGAGACTACAATGAGCAGTTCTTC.